This T cell receptor (beta chain) derives from a study of T cell responses to AZD1222 COVID-19 vaccine. General study findings and limits: Reportedly, nearly half the spike-specific TCRs target unmutated variant regions. Samples come after the peak T cell response, not at day 14. Seropositive AZD1222 recipients at baseline numbered only five or six.

Only in-frame clones appear in the TCRdb table, and some are missing; sequencing was by immunoSEQ multiplex PCR. The sample has approximately 110,000 clones; roughly 90% are singletons. CDR1 MNHEY and CDR2 SMNVEV come from the germline V gene (reference sequence). The CDR3 is 14 amino acids. Trimming cost V 0 bases and J 0 bases, with 6 bases left between them. A word on this clone: Its antigen is unidentified.

The chain is built from TRBV27 and TRBJ2-7, with D unresolved. This material consisted of peripheral blood, taken on day 0 of AZD1222 vaccination. The receptor's source is an adult in good health. CDR3 sequence (DNA): TGTGCCAGCAGTTTATCGTTCAGCTCCTACGAGCAGTACTTC. This gives the protein CASSLSFSSYEQYF.